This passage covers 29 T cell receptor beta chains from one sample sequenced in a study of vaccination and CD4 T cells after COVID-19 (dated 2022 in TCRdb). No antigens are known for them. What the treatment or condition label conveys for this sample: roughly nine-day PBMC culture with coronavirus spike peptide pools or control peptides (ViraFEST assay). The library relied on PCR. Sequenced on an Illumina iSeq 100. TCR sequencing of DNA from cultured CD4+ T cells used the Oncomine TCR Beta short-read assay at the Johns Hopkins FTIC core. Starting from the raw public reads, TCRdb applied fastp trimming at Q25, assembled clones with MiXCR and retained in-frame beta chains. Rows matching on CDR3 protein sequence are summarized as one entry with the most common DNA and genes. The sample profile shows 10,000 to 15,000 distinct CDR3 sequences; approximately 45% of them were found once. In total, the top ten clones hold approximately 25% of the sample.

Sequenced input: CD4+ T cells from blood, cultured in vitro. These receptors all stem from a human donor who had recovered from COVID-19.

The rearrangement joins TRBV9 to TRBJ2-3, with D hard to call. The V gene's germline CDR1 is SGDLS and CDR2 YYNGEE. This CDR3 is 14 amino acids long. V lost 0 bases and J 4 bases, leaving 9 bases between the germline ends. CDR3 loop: CASSVDSWADTQYF. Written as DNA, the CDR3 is TGTGCCAGCAGCGTAGACAGCTGGGCAGATACGCAGTATTTT.

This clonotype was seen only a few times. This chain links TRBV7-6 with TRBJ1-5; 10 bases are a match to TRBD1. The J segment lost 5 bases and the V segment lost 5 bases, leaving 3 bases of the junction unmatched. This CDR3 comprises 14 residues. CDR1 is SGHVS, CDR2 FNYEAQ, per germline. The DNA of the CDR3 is TGTGCCAGCAGCCAAGGGACAGGGGATCAGCCCCAGCATTTT. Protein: CASSQGTGDQPQHF.

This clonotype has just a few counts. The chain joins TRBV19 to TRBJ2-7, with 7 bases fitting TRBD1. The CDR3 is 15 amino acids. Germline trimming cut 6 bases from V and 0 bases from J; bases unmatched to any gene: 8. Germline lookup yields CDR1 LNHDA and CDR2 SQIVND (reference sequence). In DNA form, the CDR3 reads TGTGCCAGTAGAAAACAGGGGTCAGGCTCCTACGAGCAGTACTTC. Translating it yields CASRKQGSGSYEQYF. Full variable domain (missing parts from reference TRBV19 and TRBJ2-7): DGGITQSPKYLFRKEGQNVTLSCEQNLNHDAMYWYRQDPGQGLRLIYYSQIVNDFQKGDIAEGYSVSREKKESFPLTVTSAQKNPTAFYLCASRKQGSGSYEQYFGPGTRLTVT.

The CDR3 nucleotides are TGTGCCAGCAGTGAAGCTTATAGCGGGAGGGCCACAGATACGCAGTATTTT. Its translation is CASSEAYSGRATDTQYF. This chain uses TRBV6-1 with TRBJ2-3, with TRBD2 identical over 11 bases. Germline V gene lookup returns CDR1 MNHNS and CDR2 SASEGT. V shed 0 bases and J 2 bases; nucleotides not matched to a gene: 4. The CDR3 spans 17 residues.

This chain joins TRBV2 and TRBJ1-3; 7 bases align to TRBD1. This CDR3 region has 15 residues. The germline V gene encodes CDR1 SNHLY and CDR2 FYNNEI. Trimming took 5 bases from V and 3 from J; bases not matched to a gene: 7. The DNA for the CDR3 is TGTGCCAGCAGTAGCACCGGGACAGATGGAAACACCATATATTTT. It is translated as CASSSTGTDGNTIYF. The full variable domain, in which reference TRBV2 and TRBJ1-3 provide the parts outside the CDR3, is EPEVTQTPSHQVTQMGQEVILRCVPISNHLYFYWYRQILGQKVEFLVSFYNNEISEKSEIFDDQFSVERPDGSNFTLKIRSTKLEDSAMYFCASSSTGTDGNTIYFGEGSWLTVV.

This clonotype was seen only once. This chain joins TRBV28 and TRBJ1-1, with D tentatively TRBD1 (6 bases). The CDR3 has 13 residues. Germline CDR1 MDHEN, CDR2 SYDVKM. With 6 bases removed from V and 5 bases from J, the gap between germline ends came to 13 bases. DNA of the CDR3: TGTGCCAGCAGAAAGACAGGTTTTACTGAAGCTTTCTTT. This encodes CASRKTGFTEAFF.

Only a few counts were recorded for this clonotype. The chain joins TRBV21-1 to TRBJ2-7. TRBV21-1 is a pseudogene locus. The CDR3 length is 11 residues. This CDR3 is CASSRQYEQYF. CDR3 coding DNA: TGTGCCAGCAGCAGACAATACGAGCAGTACTTC.

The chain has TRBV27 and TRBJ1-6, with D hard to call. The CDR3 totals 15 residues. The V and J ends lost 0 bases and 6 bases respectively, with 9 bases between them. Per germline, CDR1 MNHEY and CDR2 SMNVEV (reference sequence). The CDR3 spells CASSLSGSVNSPLHF. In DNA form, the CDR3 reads TGTGCCAGCAGTTTATCGGGGTCAGTTAATTCACCCCTCCACTTT.

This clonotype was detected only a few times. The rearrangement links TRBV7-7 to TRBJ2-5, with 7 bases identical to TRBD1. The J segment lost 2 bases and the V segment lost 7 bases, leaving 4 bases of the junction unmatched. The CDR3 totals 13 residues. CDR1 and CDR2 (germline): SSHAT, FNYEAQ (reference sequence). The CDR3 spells CASTRDSQETQYF. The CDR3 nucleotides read TGTGCCAGCACCCGGGACAGTCAAGAGACCCAGTACTTC.

The CDR3 here is CASSTRHENTGELFF. The DNA of the CDR3 is TGTGCCAGCAGCACCAGACACGAGAACACCGGGGAGCTGTTTTTT. This chain joins TRBV11-3 and TRBJ2-2; D not resolved. Germline CDR1 and CDR2: SGHNT and YENEEA. V was trimmed by 5 bases and J by 1 base, leaving 11 bases between them. The CDR3 has 15 residues.

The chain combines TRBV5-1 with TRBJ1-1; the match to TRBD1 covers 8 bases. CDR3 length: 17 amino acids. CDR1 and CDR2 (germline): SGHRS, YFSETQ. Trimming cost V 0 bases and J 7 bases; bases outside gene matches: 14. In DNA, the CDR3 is TGCGCCAGCAGCTTGGGACCTACAGGGGGTAAAATGATTGAAGCTTTCTTT. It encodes CASSLGPTGGKMIEAFF.

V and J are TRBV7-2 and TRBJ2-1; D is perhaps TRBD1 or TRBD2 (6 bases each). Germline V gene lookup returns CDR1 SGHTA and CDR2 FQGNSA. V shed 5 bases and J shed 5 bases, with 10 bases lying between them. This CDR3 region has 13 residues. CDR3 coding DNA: TGTGCCAGCAGCCGGGGGCCCGACAATGAGCAGTTCTTC. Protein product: CASSRGPDNEQFF.

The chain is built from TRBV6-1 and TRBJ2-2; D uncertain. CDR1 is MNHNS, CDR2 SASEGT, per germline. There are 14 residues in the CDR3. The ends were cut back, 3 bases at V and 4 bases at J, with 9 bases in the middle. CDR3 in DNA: TGTGCCAGCAGTGATAGGCTTATCACCGGGGAGCTGTTTTTT. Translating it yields CASSDRLITGELFF.

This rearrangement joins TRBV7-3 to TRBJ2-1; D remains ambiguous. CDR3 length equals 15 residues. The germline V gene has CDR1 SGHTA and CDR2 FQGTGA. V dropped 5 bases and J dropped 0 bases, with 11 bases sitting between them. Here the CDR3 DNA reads TGTGCCAGCAGCCTTGGGTCCAGCTCCTACAATGAGCAGTTCTTC. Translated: CASSLGSSSYNEQFF.

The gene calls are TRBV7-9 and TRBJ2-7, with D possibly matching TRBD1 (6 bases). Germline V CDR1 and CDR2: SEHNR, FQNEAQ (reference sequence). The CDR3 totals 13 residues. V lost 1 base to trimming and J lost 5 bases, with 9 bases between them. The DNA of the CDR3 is TGTGCCAGCAGCTTAGGGGCAGGGGACGAGCAGTACTTC. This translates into CASSLGAGDEQYF.

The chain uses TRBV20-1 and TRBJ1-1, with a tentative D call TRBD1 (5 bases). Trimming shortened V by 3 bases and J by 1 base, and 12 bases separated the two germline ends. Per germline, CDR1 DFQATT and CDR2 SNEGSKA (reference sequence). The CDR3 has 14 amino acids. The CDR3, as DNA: TGCAGTGCTAGCCTCCGACAGACGAACACTGAAGCTTTCTTT. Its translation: CSASLRQTNTEAFF.

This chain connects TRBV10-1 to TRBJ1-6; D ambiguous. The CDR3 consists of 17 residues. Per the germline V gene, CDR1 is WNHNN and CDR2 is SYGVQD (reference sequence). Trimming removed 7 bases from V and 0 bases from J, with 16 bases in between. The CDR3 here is CASKRTSRSSYNSPLHF. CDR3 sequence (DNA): TGCGCCAGCAAAAGGACTTCGAGGAGCTCCTATAATTCACCCCTCCACTTT.

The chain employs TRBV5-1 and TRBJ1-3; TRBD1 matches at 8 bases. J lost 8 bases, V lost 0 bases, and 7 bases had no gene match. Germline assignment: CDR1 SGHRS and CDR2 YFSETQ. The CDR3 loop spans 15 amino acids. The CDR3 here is CASSLALTGEDTIYF. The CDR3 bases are TGCGCCAGCAGCTTGGCCCTGACAGGGGAAGACACCATATATTTT.

CDR3 bases: TGTGCCAGCAGCCAGGAGGGGGCTCAGCCCCAGCATTTT. Protein sequence: CASSQEGAQPQHF. V is TRBV3-1 and J is TRBJ1-5, with 7 bases fitting TRBD1. Germline V gene lookup returns CDR1 LGHDT and CDR2 YNNKEL (reference sequence). This CDR3 comprises 13 residues. With 3 bases clipped from V and 6 bases from J, the junction kept 2 bases outside the gene matches.

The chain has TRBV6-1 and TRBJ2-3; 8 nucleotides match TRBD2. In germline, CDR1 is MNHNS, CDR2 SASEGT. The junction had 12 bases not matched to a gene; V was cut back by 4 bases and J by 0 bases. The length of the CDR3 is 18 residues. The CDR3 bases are TGTGCCAGCAGTGTCCGAACGTCGCGGGGGGTGAGCACAGATACGCAGTATTTT. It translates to CASSVRTSRGVSTDTQYF.

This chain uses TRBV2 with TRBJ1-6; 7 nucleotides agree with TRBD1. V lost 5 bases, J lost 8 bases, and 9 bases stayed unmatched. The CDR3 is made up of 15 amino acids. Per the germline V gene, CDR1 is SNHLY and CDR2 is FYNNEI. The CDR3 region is CASSFTGTEDSPLHF. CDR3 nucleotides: TGTGCCAGCAGTTTTACCGGGACAGAAGATTCACCCCTCCACTTT.

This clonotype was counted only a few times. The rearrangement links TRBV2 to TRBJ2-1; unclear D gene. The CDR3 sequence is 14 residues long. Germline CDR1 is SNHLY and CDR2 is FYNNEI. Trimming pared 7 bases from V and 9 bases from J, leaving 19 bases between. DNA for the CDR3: TGTGCCAGCACCCGAAGTCCGAGGCCTGTTGAGCAGTTCTTC. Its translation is CASTRSPRPVEQFF.

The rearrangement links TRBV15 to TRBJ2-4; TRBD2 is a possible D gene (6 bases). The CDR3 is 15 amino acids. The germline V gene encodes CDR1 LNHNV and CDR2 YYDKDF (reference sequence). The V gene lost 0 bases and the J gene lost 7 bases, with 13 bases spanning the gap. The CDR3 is CATSREITGENIQYF. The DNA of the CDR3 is TGTGCCACCAGCAGAGAGATAACGGGAGAGAACATTCAGTACTTC.

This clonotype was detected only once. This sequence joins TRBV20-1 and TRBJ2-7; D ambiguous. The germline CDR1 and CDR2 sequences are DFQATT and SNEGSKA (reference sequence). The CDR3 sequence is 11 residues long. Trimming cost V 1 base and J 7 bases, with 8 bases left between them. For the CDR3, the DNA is TGCAGTGCTAGAGGACGGACGGAGCAGTACTTC. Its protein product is CSARGRTEQYF.

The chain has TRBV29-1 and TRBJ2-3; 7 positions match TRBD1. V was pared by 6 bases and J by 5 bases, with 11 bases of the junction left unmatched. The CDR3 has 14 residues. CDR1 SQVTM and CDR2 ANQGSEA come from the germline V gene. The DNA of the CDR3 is TGCAGCGTCACCACAGGGGCCTGGGGAGATACGCAGTATTTT. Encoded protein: CSVTTGAWGDTQYF.

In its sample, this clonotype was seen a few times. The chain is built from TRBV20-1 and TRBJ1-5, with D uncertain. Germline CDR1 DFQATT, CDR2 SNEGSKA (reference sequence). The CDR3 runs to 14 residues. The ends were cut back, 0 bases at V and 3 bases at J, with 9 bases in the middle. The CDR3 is CSARDPGNNQPQHF. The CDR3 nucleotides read TGCAGTGCTAGAGATCCGGGGAACAATCAGCCCCAGCATTTT.

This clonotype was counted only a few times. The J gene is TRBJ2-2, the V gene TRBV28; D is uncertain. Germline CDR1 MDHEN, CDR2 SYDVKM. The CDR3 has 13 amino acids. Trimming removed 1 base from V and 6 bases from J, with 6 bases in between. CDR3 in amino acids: CASSLLGSGELFF. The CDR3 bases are TGTGCCAGCAGTTTATTGGGGTCCGGGGAGCTGTTTTTT.

CDR3 nucleotides: TGTGCCAGCAGCAAACTAGCGGGGGGGTTGAATGAGCAGTTCTTC. Its protein is CASSKLAGGLNEQFF. This chain links TRBV7-3 with TRBJ2-1; 13 bases agree with TRBD2. J was trimmed by 7 bases and V by 5 bases; bases with no gene match: 5. The CDR3 sequence is 15 residues long. Germline V CDR1 and CDR2: SGHTA, FQGTGA.

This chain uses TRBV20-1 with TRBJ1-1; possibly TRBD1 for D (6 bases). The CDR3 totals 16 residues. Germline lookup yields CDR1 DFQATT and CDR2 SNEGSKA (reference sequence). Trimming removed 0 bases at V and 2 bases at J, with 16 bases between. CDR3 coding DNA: TGCAGTGCTAGAGACAGAAGGAGGGGGGCCAACACTGAAGCTTTCTTT. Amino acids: CSARDRRRGANTEAFF.